This TCR beta chain was identified during a study of T cell changes during pregnancy in multiple sclerosis. V lost 7 bases and J lost 5, with 15 bases in between. This CDR3 region has 14 residues. The V gene's germline CDR1 is LNHDA and CDR2 SQIVND (reference sequence). TCRdb's table, derived via immunoSEQ multiplex PCR, lists solely in-frame clones and lacks some. The table has roughly 74,000 clones, roughly nine tenths seen once. The material sequenced was peripheral blood, taken before pregnancy. This receptor was identified in a female donor with multiple sclerosis, enrolled in a pregnancy study. The rearrangement links TRBV19 to TRBJ1-5; D remains ambiguous. In DNA form, the CDR3 reads TGTGCCAGTACGGCCCCCGGGTTCGATCAGCCCCAGCATTTT. Residues: CASTAPGFDQPQHF.